Following are 13 T cell receptor beta chains from one sample sequenced in a study of CD8+ T cells in alopecia areata. Extracted from the samples, RNA was reverse transcribed into cDNA to serve as the sequencing template. Only in-frame clones appear in the TCRdb table, and some are missing; sequencing was by immunoSEQ multiplex PCR. The sample holds about 150,000 clones, approximately 45% seen once. Sample: CD4+ T cells sorted from blood. These receptors were obtained from a human donor with alopecia areata.

The CDR3 spells CASNPGQGVKTQYF. DNA for the CDR3: TGTGCCAGCAACCCGGGACAGGGGGTGAAGACCCAGTACTTC. This chain uses TRBV2 with TRBJ2-5, with 11 positions matching TRBD1. This CDR3 has 14 amino acids. Germline V gives CDR1 SNHLY, CDR2 FYNNEI. J gave up 6 bases and V 7 bases, and 7 bases lay outside the gene matches.

This sequence joins TRBV2 and TRBJ2-3, with a possible D match to TRBD2 (6 bases). Trimming pared 6 bases from V and 2 bases from J, leaving 12 bases between. Germline CDR1 SNHLY, CDR2 FYNNEI. The CDR3 consists of 14 residues. In nucleotides, the CDR3 is TGTGCCAGCAGGGGACTCTACATCACAGATACGCAGTATTTT. Its protein is CASRGLYITDTQYF.

This chain joins TRBV5-1 and TRBJ2-1; possible D gene TRBD1, 5 bases. V lost 5 bases and J 2 bases, leaving 14 bases between the germline ends. Germline CDR1 SGHRS, CDR2 YFSETQ. The CDR3 is made up of 15 amino acids. The CDR3 reads CASSTSGLAYNEQFF. In DNA, the CDR3 is TGCGCCAGCAGTACTTCAGGGCTAGCCTACAATGAGCAGTTCTTC.

The chain uses TRBV27 and TRBJ1-1; D may be TRBD1 (5 bases). The CDR3 runs to 15 residues. The germline V gene encodes CDR1 MNHEY and CDR2 SMNVEV (reference sequence). Trimming removed 3 bases at V and 1 base at J, with 12 bases between. CDR3: CASSLEVTGNTEAFF. The CDR3 DNA reads as TGTGCCAGCAGTTTGGAGGTAACAGGGAACACTGAAGCTTTCTTT.

The rearrangement links TRBV29-1 to TRBJ2-3, with D possibly being TRBD1 or TRBD2 (5 bases each). Trimming left V 0 bases short and J 0 bases short, with 13 bases between. CDR3 length equals 16 residues. CDR1 is SQVTM, CDR2 ANQGSEA, per germline. This CDR3 reads CSVEDPRGGSTDTQYF. In nucleotides, the CDR3 is TGCAGCGTTGAAGATCCCCGGGGCGGGAGCACAGATACGCAGTATTTT.

The rearrangement joins TRBV28 to TRBJ2-5; possible D gene TRBD1, 6 bases. The germline V gene has CDR1 MDHEN and CDR2 SYDVKM. With 3 bases removed from V and 3 bases from J, the gap between germline ends came to 11 bases. This CDR3 contains 14 residues. The CDR3 region has the DNA TGTGCCAGCAGTTTCCCGCCAGGGGAAGAGACCCAGTACTTC. Translating gives CASSFPPGEETQYF.

V usage is TRBV29-1 and J usage is TRBJ2-4; TRBD1 matches at 10 bases. Germline loops: CDR1 SQVTM, CDR2 ANQGSEA. The junction had 4 bases not matched to a gene; V was cut back by 7 bases and J by 1 base. The CDR3 is made up of 14 amino acids. The CDR3, as DNA: TGCAGCGCTCGGACAGGGGGGGCCAAAAACATTCAGTACTTC. It specifies CSARTGGAKNIQYF.

This chain links TRBV6-6 with TRBJ2-1; D gene uncertain. The CDR3 spans 12 residues. The germline V gene has CDR1 MNHNY and CDR2 SVGAGI (reference sequence). V was pared by 6 bases and J by 4 bases, with 7 bases between. CDR3 bases: TGTGCCAGCAGGGGCCAGTACAATGAGCAGTTCTTC. Protein: CASRGQYNEQFF.

This clone was counted between two and nine times. V usage is TRBV28 and J usage is TRBJ2-7; D unclear. The germline CDR1 and CDR2 sequences are MDHEN and SYDVKM. V lost 6 bases to trimming and J lost 4 bases, with 7 bases between them. The CDR3 loop spans 11 amino acids. Written as DNA, the CDR3 is TGTGCCAGCAGACTCCAGTACGAGCAGTACTTC. Translated: CASRLQYEQYF. Using reference TRBV28 and TRBJ2-7 for the parts outside the CDR3, the full variable domain is DVKVTQSSRYLVKRTGEKVFLECVQDMDHENMFWYRQDPGLGLRLIYFSYDVKMKEKGDIPEGYSVSREKKERFSLILESASTNQTSMYLCASRLQYEQYFGPGTRLTVT.

The chain employs TRBV27 and TRBJ2-5, with no clear D. CDR1 is MNHEY and CDR2 is SMNVEV in the germline V gene (reference sequence). The CDR3 loop spans 14 amino acids. V was clipped by 3 bases and J by 2 bases, with 10 bases between them. The CDR3 loop is CASSFLGGQETQYF. CDR3 DNA sequence: TGTGCCAGCAGTTTCCTGGGCGGACAAGAGACCCAGTACTTC.

The chain combines TRBV4-1 with TRBJ1-2, with TRBD1 matching over 8 bases. CDR1 and CDR2 (germline): MGHRA, YSYEKL. Germline trimming cut 5 bases from V and 6 bases from J; bases unmatched to any gene: 8. The CDR3 sequence is 14 residues long. The CDR3 loop reads CASSTDRVLDGYTF. CDR3 coding DNA: TGCGCCAGCAGCACGGACAGGGTATTGGATGGCTACACCTTC.

This chain links TRBV9 with TRBJ2-5; D might be TRBD1 or TRBD2, each matching 6 bases. Trimming stripped 1 base from V and 2 bases from J, with 15 bases between. Germline lookup yields CDR1 SGDLS and CDR2 YYNGEE. The CDR3 is 16 residues long. This CDR3 reads CASSVSTGALQETQYF. DNA of the CDR3: TGTGCCAGCAGCGTATCAACGGGGGCGCTACAAGAGACCCAGTACTTC.

The gene calls are TRBV6-1 and TRBJ2-5; perhaps D is TRBD1 or TRBD2 (6 bases each). The V end was cut by 11 bases, the J end by 2 bases, with 15 bases between. This CDR3 is 13 amino acids long. The germline gives CDR1 MNHNS, CDR2 SASEGT. In DNA form, the CDR3 reads TGTGCCGGAGGGGGGACGGCTCAAGAGACCCAGTACTTC. It translates to CAGGGTAQETQYF.